This T cell receptor beta chain was sequenced for a study of cytomegalovirus exposure and HLA in healthy donors. This clone showed up just a few times. This PCR relied on a set of 60 Vbeta primers and 13 Jbeta primers. Per the original methods: Unique TCR beta chains totaled about 73 million in a later count, with about 11 million of them shared. Sequenced by immunoSEQ multiplex PCR; TCRdb stores in-frame clones only, minus some. V and J calls and clone size are copied from that table; D and trimming were computed from the DNA. In the table there are about 97,000 clones, around 9.6% of which are singletons. Specimen: PBMCs. The TCR originated in a man aged 45-65 years in good health and CMV-seropositive.

The chain's CDR3 is CASSATIAGGLYEQYF. Here the CDR3 DNA reads TGCGCCAGCAGCGCTACAATAGCGGGAGGGTTATACGAGCAGTACTTC. The chain uses TRBV5-1 and TRBJ2-7; 11 bases are shared with TRBD2. V shed 4 bases and J 4 bases; nucleotides not matched to a gene: 10. Germline CDR1 SGHRS, CDR2 YFSETQ. The CDR3 has 16 amino acids.